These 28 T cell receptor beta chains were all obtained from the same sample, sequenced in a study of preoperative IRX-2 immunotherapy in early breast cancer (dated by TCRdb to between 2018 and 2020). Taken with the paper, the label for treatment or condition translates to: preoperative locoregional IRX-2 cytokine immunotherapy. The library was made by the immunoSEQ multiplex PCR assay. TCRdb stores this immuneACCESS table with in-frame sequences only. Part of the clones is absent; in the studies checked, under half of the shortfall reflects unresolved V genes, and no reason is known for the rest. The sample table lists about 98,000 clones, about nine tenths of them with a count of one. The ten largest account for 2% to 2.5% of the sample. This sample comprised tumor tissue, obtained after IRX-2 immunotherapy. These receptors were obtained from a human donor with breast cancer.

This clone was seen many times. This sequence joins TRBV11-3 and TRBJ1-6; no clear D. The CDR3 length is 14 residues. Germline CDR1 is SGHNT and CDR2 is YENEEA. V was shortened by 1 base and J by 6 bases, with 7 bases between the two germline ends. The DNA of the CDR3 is TGTGCCAGCAGCTTAGGGGGTTCTAATTCACCCCTCCACTTT. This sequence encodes CASSLGGSNSPLHF.

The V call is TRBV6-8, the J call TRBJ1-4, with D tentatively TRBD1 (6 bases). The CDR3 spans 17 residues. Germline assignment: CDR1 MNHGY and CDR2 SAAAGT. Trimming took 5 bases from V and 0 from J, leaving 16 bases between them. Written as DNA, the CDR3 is TGTGCCAGCAGTAAGAGGGGGACCCACTCAACTAATGAAAAACTGTTTTTT. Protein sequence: CASSKRGTHSTNEKLFF.

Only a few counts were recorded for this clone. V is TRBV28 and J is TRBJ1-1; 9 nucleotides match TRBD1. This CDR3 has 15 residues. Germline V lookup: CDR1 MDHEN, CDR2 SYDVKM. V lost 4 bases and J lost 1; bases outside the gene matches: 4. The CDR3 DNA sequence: TGTGCCAGCAGTTCGCTGGGACAGGGGAACACTGAAGCTTTCTTT. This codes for CASSSLGQGNTEAFF. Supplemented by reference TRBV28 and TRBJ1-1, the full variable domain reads DVKVTQSSRYLVKRTGEKVFLECVQDMDHENMFWYRQDPGLGLRLIYFSYDVKMKEKGDIPEGYSVSREKKERFSLILESASTNQTSMYLCASSSLGQGNTEAFFGQGTRLTVV.

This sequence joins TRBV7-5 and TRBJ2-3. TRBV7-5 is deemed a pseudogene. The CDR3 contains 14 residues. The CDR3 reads CASSQGPDTDTQYF. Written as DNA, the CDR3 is TGTGCCAGCAGCCAAGGGCCAGACACAGATACGCAGTATTTT.

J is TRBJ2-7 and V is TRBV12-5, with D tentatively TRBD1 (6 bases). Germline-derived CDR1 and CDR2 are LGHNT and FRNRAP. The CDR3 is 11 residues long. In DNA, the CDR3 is TGTGCCAGCAAAACAGGGCACGAGCAGTACTTC. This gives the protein CASKTGHEQYF.

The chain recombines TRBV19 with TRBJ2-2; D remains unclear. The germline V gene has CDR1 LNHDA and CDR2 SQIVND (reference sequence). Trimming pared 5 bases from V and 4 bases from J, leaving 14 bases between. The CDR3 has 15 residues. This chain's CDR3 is CASSYGVGSTGELFF. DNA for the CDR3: TGTGCCAGTAGTTACGGCGTTGGGTCCACCGGGGAGCTGTTTTTT.

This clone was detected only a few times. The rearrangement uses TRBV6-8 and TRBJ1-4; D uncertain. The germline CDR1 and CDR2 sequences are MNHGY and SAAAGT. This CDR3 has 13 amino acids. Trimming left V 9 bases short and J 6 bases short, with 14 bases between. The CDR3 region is CASTIPGDEKLFF. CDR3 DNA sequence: TGTGCCAGTACTATACCCGGAGATGAAAAACTGTTTTTT.

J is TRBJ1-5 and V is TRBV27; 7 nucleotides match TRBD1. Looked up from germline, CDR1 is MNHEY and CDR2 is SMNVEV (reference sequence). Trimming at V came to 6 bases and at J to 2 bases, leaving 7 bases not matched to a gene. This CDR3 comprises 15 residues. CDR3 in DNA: TGTGCCAGCAGACCCACAGGGGTGGGCAATCAGCCCCAGCATTTT. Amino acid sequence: CASRPTGVGNQPQHF.

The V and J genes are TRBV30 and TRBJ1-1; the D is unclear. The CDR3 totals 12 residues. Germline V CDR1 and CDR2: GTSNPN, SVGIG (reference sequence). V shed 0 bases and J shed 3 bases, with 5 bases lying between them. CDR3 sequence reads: CAWSVQDTEAFF. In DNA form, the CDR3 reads TGTGCCTGGAGTGTGCAGGACACTGAAGCTTTCTTT.

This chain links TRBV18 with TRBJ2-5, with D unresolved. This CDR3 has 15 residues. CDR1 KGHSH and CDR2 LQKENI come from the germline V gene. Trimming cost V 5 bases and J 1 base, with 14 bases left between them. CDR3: CASSYERRRQETQYF. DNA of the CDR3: TGTGCCAGCTCATATGAACGACGGCGCCAAGAGACCCAGTACTTC.

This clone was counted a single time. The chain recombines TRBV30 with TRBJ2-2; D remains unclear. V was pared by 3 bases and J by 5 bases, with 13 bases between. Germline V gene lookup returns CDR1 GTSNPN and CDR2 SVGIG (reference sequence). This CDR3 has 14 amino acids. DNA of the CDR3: TGTGCCTGGAGGGACGGTGGGTCGACCGGGGAGCTGTTTTTT. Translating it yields CAWRDGGSTGELFF.

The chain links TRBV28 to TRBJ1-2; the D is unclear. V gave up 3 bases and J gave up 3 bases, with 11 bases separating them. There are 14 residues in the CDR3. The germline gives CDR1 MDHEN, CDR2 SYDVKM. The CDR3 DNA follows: TGTGCCAGCAGTTTGGGTCGAGGGCACTATGGCTACACCTTC. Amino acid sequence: CASSLGRGHYGYTF.

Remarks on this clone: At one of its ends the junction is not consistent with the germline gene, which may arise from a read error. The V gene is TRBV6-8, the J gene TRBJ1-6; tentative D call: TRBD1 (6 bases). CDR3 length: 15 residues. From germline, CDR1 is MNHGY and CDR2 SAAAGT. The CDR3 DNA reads TGTGCCAGCAGTGACTCTACAGGGTCGGGGTCACCCCTCCACTTT. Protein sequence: CASSDSTGSGSPLHF.

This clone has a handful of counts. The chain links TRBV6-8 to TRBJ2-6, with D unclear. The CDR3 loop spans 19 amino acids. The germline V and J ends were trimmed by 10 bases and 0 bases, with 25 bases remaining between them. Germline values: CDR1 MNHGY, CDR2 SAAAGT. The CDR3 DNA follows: TGTGCCATCAGCCTCGGGCTCGCCCAGTTCCGCTCTGGGGCCAACGTCCTGACTTTC. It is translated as CAISLGLAQFRSGANVLTF.

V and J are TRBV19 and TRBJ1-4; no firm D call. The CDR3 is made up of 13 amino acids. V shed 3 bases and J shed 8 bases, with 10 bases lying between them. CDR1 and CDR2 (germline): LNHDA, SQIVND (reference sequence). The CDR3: CASSMPPSEKLFF. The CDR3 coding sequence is TGTGCCAGTAGTATGCCCCCGTCGGAAAAACTGTTTTTT.

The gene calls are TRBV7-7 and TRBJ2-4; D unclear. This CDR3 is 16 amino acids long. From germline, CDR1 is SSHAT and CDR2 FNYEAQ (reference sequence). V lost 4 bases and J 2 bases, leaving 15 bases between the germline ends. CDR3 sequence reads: CASSSSARMSKNIQYF. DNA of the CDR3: TGTGCCAGCAGCTCGTCGGCCAGGATGTCCAAAAACATTCAGTACTTC.

CDR3 bases: TGTGCTGCATCTTTGGGGGCGGGGGGCAATCAGCCCCAGCATTTT. Protein sequence: CAASLGAGGNQPQHF. V gene TRBV30 combines with J gene TRBJ1-5, with D perhaps matching TRBD1 (6 bases). The CDR3 has 15 residues. Per germline, CDR1 GTSNPN and CDR2 SVGIG (reference sequence).

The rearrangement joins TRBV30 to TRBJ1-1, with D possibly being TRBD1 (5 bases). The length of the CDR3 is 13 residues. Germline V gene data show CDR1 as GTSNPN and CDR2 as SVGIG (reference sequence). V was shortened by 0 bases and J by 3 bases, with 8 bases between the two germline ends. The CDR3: CAWSVDRDTEAFF. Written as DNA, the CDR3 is TGTGCCTGGAGTGTAGACAGAGACACTGAAGCTTTCTTT. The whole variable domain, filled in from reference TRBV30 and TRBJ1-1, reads SQTIHQWPATLVQPVGSPLSLECTVEGTSNPNLYWYRQAAGRGLQLLFYSVGIGQISSEVPQNLSASRPQDRQFILSSKKLLLSDSGFYLCAWSVDRDTEAFFGQGTRLTVV.

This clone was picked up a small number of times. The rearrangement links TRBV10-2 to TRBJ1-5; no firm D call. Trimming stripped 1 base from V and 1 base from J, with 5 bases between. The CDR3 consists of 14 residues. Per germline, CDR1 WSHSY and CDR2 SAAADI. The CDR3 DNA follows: TGCGCCAGCAGTGAGTGGGTAAGCAATCAGCCCCAGCATTTT. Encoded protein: CASSEWVSNQPQHF.

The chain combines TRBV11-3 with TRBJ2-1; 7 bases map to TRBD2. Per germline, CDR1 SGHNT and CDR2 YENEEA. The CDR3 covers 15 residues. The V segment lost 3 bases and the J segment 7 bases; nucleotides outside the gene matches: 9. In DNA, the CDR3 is TGTGCCAGCAGCTTGGCGGGGGACCTTAAGAATGAGCAGTTCTTC. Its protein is CASSLAGDLKNEQFF.

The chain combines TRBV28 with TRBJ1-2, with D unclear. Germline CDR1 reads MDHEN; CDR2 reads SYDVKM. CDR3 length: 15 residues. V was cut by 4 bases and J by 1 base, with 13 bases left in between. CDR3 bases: TGTGCCAGCAGTTCTCGTCGAATGGATAACTATGGCTACACCTTC. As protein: CASSSRRMDNYGYTF.

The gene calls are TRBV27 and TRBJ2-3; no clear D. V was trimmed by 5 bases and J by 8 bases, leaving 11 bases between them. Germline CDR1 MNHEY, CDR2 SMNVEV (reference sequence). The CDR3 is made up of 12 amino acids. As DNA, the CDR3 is TGTGCCAGCAGTCCCTCCTATGGTACGCAGTATTTT. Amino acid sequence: CASSPSYGTQYF.

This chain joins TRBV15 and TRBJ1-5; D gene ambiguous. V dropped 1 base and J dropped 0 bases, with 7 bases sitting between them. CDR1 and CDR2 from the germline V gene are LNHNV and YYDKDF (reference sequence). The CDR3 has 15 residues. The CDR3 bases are TGTGCCACCAGCAGAGGTACAAATAGCAATCAGCCCCAGCATTTT. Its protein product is CATSRGTNSNQPQHF.

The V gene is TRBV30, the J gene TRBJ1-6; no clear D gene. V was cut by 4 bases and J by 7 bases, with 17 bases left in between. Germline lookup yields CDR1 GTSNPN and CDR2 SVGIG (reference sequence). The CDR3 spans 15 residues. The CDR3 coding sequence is TGTGCCTGGACCCTCGCCGGATCATTGAATTCACCCCTCCACTTT. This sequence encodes CAWTLAGSLNSPLHF. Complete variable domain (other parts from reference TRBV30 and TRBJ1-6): SQTIHQWPATLVQPVGSPLSLECTVEGTSNPNLYWYRQAAGRGLQLLFYSVGIGQISSEVPQNLSASRPQDRQFILSSKKLLLSDSGFYLCAWTLAGSLNSPLHFGNGTRLTVT.

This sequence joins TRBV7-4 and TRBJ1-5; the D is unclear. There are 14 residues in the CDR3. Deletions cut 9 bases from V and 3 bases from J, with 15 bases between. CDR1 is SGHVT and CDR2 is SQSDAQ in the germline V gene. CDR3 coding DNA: TGTGCCAGAGGGAGAGGGAGATCCAATCAGCCCCAGCATTTT. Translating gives CARGRGRSNQPQHF.

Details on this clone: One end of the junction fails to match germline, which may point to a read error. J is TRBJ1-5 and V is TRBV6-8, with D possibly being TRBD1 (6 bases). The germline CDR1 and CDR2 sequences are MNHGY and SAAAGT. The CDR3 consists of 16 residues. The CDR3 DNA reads TGTGCCATCAGTACAGACAGGTCAAATGTGGAGGAGCCCCAGCATTTT. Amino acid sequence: CAISTDRSNVEEPQHF.

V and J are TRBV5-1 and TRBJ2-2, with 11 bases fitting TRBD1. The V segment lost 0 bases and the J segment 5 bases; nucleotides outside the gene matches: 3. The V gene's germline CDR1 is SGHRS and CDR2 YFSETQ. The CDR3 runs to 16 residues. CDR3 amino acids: CASSLAGQGATGELFF. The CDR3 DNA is TGCGCCAGCAGCTTGGCCGGACAGGGGGCGACCGGGGAGCTGTTTTTT.

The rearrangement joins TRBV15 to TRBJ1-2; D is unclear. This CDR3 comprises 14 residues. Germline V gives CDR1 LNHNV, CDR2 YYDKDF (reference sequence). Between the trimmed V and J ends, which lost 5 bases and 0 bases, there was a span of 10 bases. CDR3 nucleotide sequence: TGTGCCACCAGCTTCGAAAGTTCTAACTATGGCTACACCTTC. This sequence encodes CATSFESSNYGYTF. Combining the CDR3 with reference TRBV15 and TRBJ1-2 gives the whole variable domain DAMVIQNPRYQVTQFGKPVTLSCSQTLNHNVMYWYQQKSSQAPKLLFHYYDKDFNNEADTPDNFQSRRPNTSFCFLDIRSPGLGDTAMYLCATSFESSNYGYTFGSGTRLTVV.